The rows below give T cell receptor beta chains drawn from one sample of a study of regulatory T cells in long-lasting Graves disease. TCRdb recomputed calls from the multiplex PCR reads with MiXCR, one row per CDR3 protein. The table records 350,000 to 500,000 distinct CDR3 sequences, about 21% of them present only once. The specimen comprised peripheral blood mononuclear cells (PBMCs), sampled when the disease was refractory, from a patient treated with antithyroid drugs. The receptors here all came from a female donor with Graves disease. Both conserved end residues are part of each CDR3. The D gene is left open where the match is weak. The size of a clone is reported for some rows only, either as once, few or many, or as a class for expanded clones.

NA	TRBJ2-7	14	TRBV2	many	TGTGCCAGCAGCCGGGACTCCCCCACCTACGAGCAGTACTTC	CASSRDSPTYEQYF
NA	TRBJ2-5	13	TRBV28	many	TGTGCCAGCGGTATAGTAAGTCAAGAGACCCAGTACTTC	CASGIVSQETQYF
NA	TRBJ1-3	17	TRBV2	few	TGTGCCAGCAGTCTACTCCCGAGAGACATCTCTGGAAACACCATATATTTT	CASSLLPRDISGNTIYF
TRBD2	TRBJ2-7	14	TRBV6-2/TRBV6-3	NA	TGTGCCAGCAGTTACCGGGGACGCGCGGGAGAGCGGTACTTC	CASSYRGRAGERYF
NA	TRBJ1-1	14	TRBV30	many	TGTGCCTGGAGTGTTCCTGGACTGAACACTGAAGCTTTCTTT	CAWSVPGLNTEAFF
NA	TRBJ2-7	18	TRBV12-5	NA	TGTGCTAGTGGTTTGGTAACGAGTTTGTCACAGGTTAGCGACGAGCAGTACTTC	CASGLVTSLSQVSDEQYF
TRBD1	TRBJ2-7	15	TRBV4-2	NA	TGTGCCAGCAGCCAACCGGGACAGGTCTCCTACGAGCAGTACTTC	CASSQPGQVSYEQYF
NA	TRBJ2-3	15	TRBV24-1	NA	TGTGCCACCAGTGACCCGACGGGACTGCAAGATACGCAGTATTTT	CATSDPTGLQDTQYF
NA	TRBJ1-1	13	TRBV12-3/TRBV12-4	many	TGTGCCAGCAGAGCACAGGTGAACACTGAAGCTTTCTTT	CASRAQVNTEAFF
NA	TRBJ1-2	12	TRBV6-1	few	TGTGCCAGCTCGAACTCCATGCGTGGCTACACCTTC	CASSNSMRGYTF
NA	TRBJ2-5	15	TRBV6-1	many	TGTGCCAGCAGTCAAACAACAGGGTACCAAGAGACCCAGTACTTC	CASSQTTGYQETQYF
NA	TRBJ1-5	16	TRBV10-3	NA	TGTGCCATCAGTGTGGGAGGATCGTATAGCAATCAGCCCCAGCATTTT	CAISVGGSYSNQPQHF
TRBD2	TRBJ2-7	15	TRBV10-3	many	TGTGCCATCAGGCCCGAGCGGGAGGGCTCCTACGAGCAGTACTTC	CAIRPEREGSYEQYF
NA	TRBJ2-7	11	TRBV6-1	few	TGTGCCAGCGGTAGGAGATACGAGCAGTACTTC	CASGRRYEQYF
NA	TRBJ1-2	13	TRBV27	many	TGTGCCAGCAGTTTAGGGGCGGCCTATGGCTACACCTTC	CASSLGAAYGYTF
NA	TRBJ2-7	14	TRBV14	many	TGTGCCAGCAGCCAAGATGAAAGACCCTACGAGCAGTACTTC	CASSQDERPYEQYF
NA	TRBJ1-1	14	TRBV7-9	NA	TGTGCCAGCAGTTCCCCGTTGGGGAACACTGAAGCTTTCTTT	CASSSPLGNTEAFF
NA	TRBJ1-4	13	TRBV2	many	TGTGCCAGCAGTGAAGAGGTTAATGAAAAACTGTTTTTT	CASSEEVNEKLFF
NA	TRBJ1-5	15	TRBV7-2	few	TGTGCCAGCAGCTTGGCAGCTTATAGCAATCAGCCCCAGCATTTT	CASSLAAYSNQPQHF
NA	TRBJ1-1	12	TRBV30	many	TGTGCCTGGAGTGTACAGGTCCCTGAAGCTTTCTTT	CAWSVQVPEAFF
TRBD2	TRBJ2-7	14	TRBV20-1	NA	TGCAGTGCACTGAGTAGCGGGAGGCTCTACGAGCAGTACTTC	CSALSSGRLYEQYF
TRBD2	TRBJ2-5	15	TRBV20-1	NA	TGCAGTGCTAGAGGGACTAGCGGGATGGGGGAGACCCAGTACTTC	CSARGTSGMGETQYF
NA	TRBJ1-1	15	TRBV28	many	TGTGCCAGCAGTTTAGAGACACATATGAACACTGAAGCTTTCTTT	CASSLETHMNTEAFF
NA	TRBJ1-2	14	TRBV7-2	NA	TGTGCCAGCAGCTTAACAGGGCTAGGGTATGGCTACACCTTC	CASSLTGLGYGYTF
TRBD1	TRBJ2-7	15	TRBV30	NA	TGTGCCTGGAGATCCTCTGGACAGGGGGCGCGAGAGCAGTACTTC	CAWRSSGQGAREQYF
NA	TRBJ1-1	14	TRBV2	once	TGTGCCAGCAGGGACGACAGGCCCCACACTGAAGCTTTCTTT	CASRDDRPHTEAFF
NA	TRBJ2-7	18	TRBV18	NA	TGTGCCAGCTCACCACTCGATCTGGCTGCGGGAAGGACCTACGAGCAGTACTTC	CASSPLDLAAGRTYEQYF
TRBD1	TRBJ2-2	13	TRBV2	few	TGTGCCAGCGGCCCAGACAGGGCCGGGGAGCTGTTTTTT	CASGPDRAGELFF
TRBD1	TRBJ1-1	15	TRBV30	NA	TGTGCCTGGAGTGAGGGGTCAGGGGGCGTCACTGAAGCTTTCTTT	CAWSEGSGGVTEAFF
TRBD1	TRBJ1-1	16	TRBV14	few	TGTGCCAGCAGCCAAGATGGACAGGGGCCGAACACTGAAGCTTTCTTT	CASSQDGQGPNTEAFF
TRBD2	TRBJ2-7	15	TRBV20-1	NA	TGCAGTGCTACTGTCCTAGCGGGAGGTCCCTACGAGCAGTACTTC	CSATVLAGGPYEQYF
NA	TRBJ1-2	12	TRBV28	many	TGTGCCAGCAACGGAAGGGATTACGGCTACACCTTC	CASNGRDYGYTF
NA	TRBJ1-1	15	TRBV18	NA	TGTGCCAGCTCACCATGGGTCGCAGGGGACACTGAAGCTTTCTTT	CASSPWVAGDTEAFF
TRBD1	TRBJ1-2	12	TRBV19	NA	TGTGCCAGTGGAGACAGGGACTATGGCTACACCTTC	CASGDRDYGYTF
NA	TRBJ1-6	18	TRBV6-1	NA	TGTGCCAGCAGGCCGGACAGAATTACTTTCTCCTATAATTCACCCCTCCACTTT	CASRPDRITFSYNSPLHF
NA	TRBJ2-7	14	TRBV11-2	many	TGTGCCAGCAGCCCCCGGGACGGCACCTACGAGCAGTACTTC	CASSPRDGTYEQYF
TRBD2	TRBJ2-7	16	TRBV9	few	TGTGCCAGCAGCGTAGACGGGAGGGCCTTGGTGGGAGAGCAGTACTTC	CASSVDGRALVGEQYF
NA	TRBJ1-1	15	TRBV5-4	few	TGTGCCAGCAGAGGAGGACCGTTAGAGGACACTGAAGCTTTCTTT	CASRGGPLEDTEAFF
TRBD1	TRBJ2-2	14	TRBV29-1	few	TGCAGCGTTGTCTCTCAGGGGGACACCGGGGAGCTGTTTTTT	CSVVSQGDTGELFF
TRBD1	TRBJ2-2	14	TRBV20-1	many	TGCAGTGCTAGAGAGGGACAGGGCTTCGGGGAGCTGTTTTTT	CSAREGQGFGELFF
NA	TRBJ1-2	15	TRBV28	many	TGTGCCAGCAGTCCCCCTGGGGGGCATAACTATGGCTACACCTTC	CASSPPGGHNYGYTF
NA	TRBJ2-3	15	TRBV7-2	NA	TGTGCCAGCAGCGTGTGGTTTAGGTACACAGATACGCAGTATTTT	CASSVWFRYTDTQYF
NA	TRBJ1-1	15	TRBV20-1	many	TGCAGTGCTAGAGACGCCGGGACCCAGAACACTGAAGCTTTCTTT	CSARDAGTQNTEAFF
NA	TRBJ1-4	15	TRBV6-6	many	TGTGCCAGCAGTTACTCGACAGGAGGCCCTGAAAAACTGTTTTTT	CASSYSTGGPEKLFF
TRBD1	TRBJ2-7	15	TRBV6-1	NA	TGTGCCAGCAGTCCCGCGGGACAGGGTGGGGGCGAGCAGTACTTC	CASSPAGQGGGEQYF
NA	TRBJ1-4	14	TRBV2	many	TGTGCCAGCACGGAGGAAGCAACTAATGAAAAACTGTTTTTT	CASTEEATNEKLFF
NA	TRBJ2-5	15	TRBV29-1	many	TGCAGCGTTGAAGCGGGCCCTGGGGAAGGAGAGACCCAGTACTTC	CSVEAGPGEGETQYF
NA	TRBJ2-7	14	TRBV20-1	few	TGCAGTGTAGACCCGCGGGACCCCGCCTACGAGCAGTACTTC	CSVDPRDPAYEQYF
TRBD2	TRBJ2-3	16	TRBV15	few	TGTGCCACCAGCAACGGACTAGCGGGAACCGCAGATACGCAGTATTTT	CATSNGLAGTADTQYF
NA	TRBJ2-7	14	TRBV20-1	NA	TGCAGTGCTAGAGAGAAGTCATTGGTGCGGGAGCAGTACTTC	CSAREKSLVREQYF